This TCR beta chain was sequenced for a study of cytomegalovirus exposure and HLA in healthy donors (dated by TCRdb to about 2017). At the level of the whole study: An earlier analysis of 587 of the donors reported approximately 280 Gb of sequence data and 95 million to 130 million unique TCR beta sequences obtained from some 170 million T cells. An early release covering roughly 580 HLA-typed donors comprised approximately 300 gigabases of sequencing data and 85 million to 100 million unique TCR sequences. The genetic ancestry cluster associated with self-reported Caucasian donors included around 76% of the roughly 410 genotyped donors. The study aimed to test whether signatures of past pathogen exposure could be identified by cataloging public T cell receptors. Using immunosequencing, the study profiled T cell repertoires from some 670 subjects and related those repertoires to cytomegalovirus serostatus. In addition to the first cohort of approximately 670 subjects, a separate validation cohort of approximately 110 different subjects was used. High-throughput TCR immunosequencing, statistical association of individual TCRs with disease status, and machine learning were combined to predict cytomegalovirus infection status. In a later analysis, previously published TCR beta repertoires from several hundred donors were re-analyzed and high-resolution HLA genotyping was added so that TCR occurrence patterns could be studied. Rather than using new phenotypic data, the later analysis identified candidate immune exposures from TCR beta sequences and from how often those sequences occurred across donors. In an earlier analysis of about 590 of the donors, high-throughput TCR beta sequencing was used to judge whether each TCR beta V gene segment behaved as functional or pseudogenic. Alongside the repertoire data, information on donor age, sex, ethnicity and CMV serostatus was compiled. A later genetic analysis took genome-wide SNP genotypes for about 55% of the roughly 700 donors and used that subset as a discovery cohort. All discovery cohort repertoires had been generated on a single sequencing platform. HLA typing included class I and class II loci at four-digit resolution. The number of typed donors differed by locus: about 629-630 for A, B, C, DRB1 and DQB1; 522 for DQA1; approximately 610 for DPA1; and about 450 for DPB1. Because of strong linkage in the cohort, roughly five DR-DQ haplotypes were treated as single units for association and clustering. On average, roughly 200,000 unique TCR beta nucleotide sequences were sequenced per donor among some 420 genotyped donors of the cohort, with approximately 18% of those sequences being non-productive.

Details on this clone: Its antigen remains undetermined. No per-base quality is available; no much larger clone lies one base away.

The CDR3 sequence holds 16 residues, the cysteine and phenylalanine included. The CDR3 DNA has 48 bases and is translated from base 1. Trimming takes 2 bases off V and 3 bases off J; junction bases not matched to a gene: 6. The germline V gene encodes CDR1 MDHEN and CDR2 SYDVKM. In total, fewer than 750 healthy bone marrow donors made up the cohort. At the time of sampling, all cohort members were nominally healthy, though unrecorded immune exposures were likely present. The donor was CMV seropositive and belonged to the group of more than 250 seropositive cohort members. A peripheral blood sample was collected from each donor, and TCR beta sequencing was performed on peripheral blood mononuclear cells. The Qiagen DNeasy Blood Extraction Kit was used to extract genomic DNA from the blood cell samples. Beyond this particular receptor, the publication reports: When HLA alleles, especially DR and DQ, strongly co-occurred, attributing TCR associations to individual alleles was difficult. According to a later genetic analysis, donors in an Asian-associated ancestry cluster had fewer N-insertions in productive TCRs than the approximately 700-donor mean. In a later analysis, several top co-occurrence clusters were reported to appear linked to parvovirus B19, influenza, CMV and Epstein-Barr virus. In a later analysis, around 17,000 TCR beta sequences were associated with specific HLA alleles at a false discovery rate of 0.05. A few of the identified cytomegalovirus-associated TCR beta chains were confirmed in vitro to be specific for cytomegalovirus antigens. Linkage disequilibrium might explain the correlated functional status among segregating V segments, but an unknown experimental factor could not be excluded. Most TCR sequences were observed very rarely across donors, whereas some public TCRs were present in many individuals. Cytomegalovirus status was reported to be diagnosed by the classifier with high specificity and sensitivity in both the original and validation cohorts. A total of roughly 160 TCR beta chains were listed by the study as associated with cytomegalovirus. In this cohort, only TCR beta chains were sequenced, and detectable features were limited by the absence of alpha or paired-chain data. Most CMV-associated TCR beta chains appeared to be HLA-restricted in a later analysis, and the HLA associations seemed to be driven largely by CMV exposure. An earlier analysis of approximately 540 of the donors showed that most TCR beta V segments appeared in productive rearrangements either about 87% or about 30% of the time, which broadly matched IMGT annotations. In a later analysis, HLA-associated TCR beta chains showed more clonal expansion and lower generation probabilities than non-associated chains that were equally common. The authors suggested that the approach could potentially be generalized to other disease states and immunological phenotypes. Roughly uniform sequencing depth across donors was assumed in presence/absence analyses, although this assumption may not hold. Some IMGT-functional V segments, including TRBV6-2 and TRBV6-3, could not be told apart with the 87-base-pair reads, so those segments were excluded. In a later analysis, TCR association rates were found to vary across HLA loci, with the most associated TCRs seen for DRB1 alleles and the fewest for HLA-C alleles. Because counts were too low, some 16 rarely observed V segments, including chromosome 9 orphons, were excluded from the earlier analysis of fewer than 650 of the donors. A further reported finding was that TCR beta sequences accurately predicted the HLA-A and HLA-B alleles for most subjects in the first cohort. A group of highly shared sequence variants was considered likely to be a technical artifact of the sequencing pipeline. CMV serostatus was the only immune exposure information available for the cohort. Because HLA typing was missing for some donors at each locus, association tests included only the typed subset. V-gene and J-gene trimming of TCR beta chains was associated with a missense DCLRE1C variant in a later genetic analysis, and the association was replicated in an independent cohort.

To prepare the library, the immunoSEQ multiplex PCR assay was applied. For the multiplex PCR, a mixture combining 60 forward primers for TCR Vbeta segments and 13 reverse primers for TCR Jbeta segments was used. Amplification of the CDR3 region of rearranged TCR beta genes was performed with a multiplex PCR assay on genomic DNA. On the Illumina HiSeq System, the amplified TCR beta libraries were sequenced as 87-base-pair reads. On the authors' methods: A later analysis tallied roughly 80 million unique TCR beta chains across the approximately 670 repertoires, and about 12 million of those chains were shared by two or more donors. Raw reads were error-corrected and collapsed into unique sequences with a nearest-neighbor algorithm that merged closely related sequences to remove PCR and sequencing errors. Alignment of CDR3 sequences to IMGT reference sequences was used to assign V, D and J gene segments. For a sequence to be retained, a match of at least six nucleotides was required to both a V gene segment and a J gene segment. Rearrangements were classified as productive when the CDR3 lacked stop codons and remained in frame with V and J, and all other rearrangements were classified as non-productive. Following IMGT convention, CDR3 was defined as the stretch from the second conserved V-encoded cysteine to the conserved J-encoded phenylalanine. The earlier analysis of some 550 of the donors excluded any sequence lacking an unambiguous match to a single V gene segment. An earlier analysis of 550 to 650 of the donors classified V segments as functional when productive rearrangements were above 56.7% and as segregating when the standard deviation between donors was above 5%. A statistical classification framework was built to diagnose cytomegalovirus status from the catalog of TCR beta chain sequences. V and J gene assignment, in a later analysis, came from comparing TCR nucleotide sequences with IMGT/GENE-DB human TR gene sequences. A later analysis assigned CDR3 sequences and most-parsimonious VDJ recombination scenarios with the TCRdist pipeline. In a later analysis, each TCR beta chain was defined by its CDR3 amino acid sequence together with its V-gene family, and reads without a unique V-gene family were excluded. To address suspected cross-contamination and a sequencing artifact, a later analysis removed around 600 highly shared, low-generation-probability nucleotide sequences. For each public chain, a later analysis derived a clonal expansion index from normalized ranks of inferred template counts within each repertoire. In a later analysis, generation probabilities were computed with a VDJ recombination model fitted to out-of-frame rearrangements, and the resulting probabilities were checked against IGoR. A later analysis scored TCR-TCR, TCR-HLA and TCR-CMV co-occurrence with hypergeometric tests, applying a repertoire-size bias correction to TCR pairs. A later analysis estimated false discovery rates by permuting HLA or CMV assignments 20 times. In a later analysis, co-occurring TCRs were grouped using DBSCAN, and TCRdist sequence similarity was added for clustering within HLA-allele-positive subsets. Co-occurrence clustering excluded repertoires with fewer than 30,000 or more than 120,000 public chains, plus five with anomalous nucleotide sharing. TCRdb took over this immuneACCESS table, retaining in-frame rearrangements with V and J assigned. Such tables are incomplete; in checked studies, under half of the missing clones stem from an unresolved V gene, and the remainder is unexplained. V, J and clone size were drawn from that table, and D and trimming were deduced from the DNA. This sample comprises under 200,000 clones, 60% to 80% of them detected only once. Of the sample, 2% to 3% falls within the top ten clones.

Rearrangement joined TRBV28 to TRBJ1-4, and 7 junctional nucleotides match TRBD1. The sequenced sample was PBMCs. This TCR was recovered from a woman in her forties in good health and CMV-seropositive. The DNA reads as follows: TGTGCCAGCAGTTTAATGGGCAGGGGGTCTAATGAAAAACTGTTTTTT. This encodes CASSLMGRGSNEKLFF.